Shown below are 18 T cell receptor beta chains from a single sample sequenced in a study of T cells in tuberculosis. Sequenced by immunoSEQ multiplex PCR; TCRdb stores in-frame clones only, minus some. The data show some 29,000 clones, 90% seen once. The specimen was PBMCs. All receptors come from a donor between 10 and 35 years old with latent tuberculosis or without tuberculosis infection.

The V and J genes are TRBV9 and TRBJ1-4, with TRBD1 matching over 7 bases. This CDR3 region has 15 residues. With V trimmed by 2 bases and J by 7 bases, 8 bases remained unmatched. Germline CDR1 SGDLS, CDR2 YYNGEE. The CDR3 DNA reads as TGTGCCAGCAGCGTCGAACAGGGGAGACCTGAAAAACTGTTTTTT. It encodes CASSVEQGRPEKLFF.

The J gene is TRBJ2-5, the V gene TRBV19, with 11 bases identical to TRBD2. The CDR3 runs to 16 residues. Germline V gene data show CDR1 as LNHDA and CDR2 as SQIVND (reference sequence). Trimming at V came to 4 bases and at J to 4 bases, leaving 8 bases not matched to a gene. CDR3 loop: CASSKGPSGGPETQYF. The CDR3, as DNA: TGTGCCAGTAGTAAAGGGCCTAGCGGGGGGCCAGAGACCCAGTACTTC.

The CDR3 here is CASSQVGPLKEQYF. CDR3 bases: TGCGCCAGCAGCCAAGTGGGCCCTCTCAAGGAGCAGTACTTC. The J gene is TRBJ2-7, the V gene TRBV4-1; D not resolved. The CDR3 has 14 amino acids. In germline, CDR1 is MGHRA, CDR2 YSYEKL. Trimming took off 1 base at V and 7 bases at J, with 14 bases between the two ends.

The chain is built from TRBV19 and TRBJ2-2; 9 bases fit TRBD1. Germline CDR1 is LNHDA and CDR2 is SQIVND (reference sequence). Trimming at V came to 2 bases and at J to 7 bases, leaving 11 bases not matched to a gene. The CDR3 loop spans 17 amino acids. The chain's CDR3 is CASSILPGQGIHGELFF. CDR3 bases: TGTGCCAGTAGTATACTACCGGGACAGGGTATTCACGGGGAGCTGTTTTTT.

V is TRBV6-5 and J is TRBJ2-2, with 12 bases aligning to TRBD2. The V and J ends lost 7 bases and 4 bases, in that order; junction bases with no gene match: 4. Germline CDR1 is MNHEY and CDR2 is SVGAGI. CDR3 length: 15 residues. The CDR3 sequence is CASTGLAGLTGELFF. The DNA for the CDR3 is TGTGCCAGCACCGGACTAGCGGGGCTCACCGGGGAGCTGTTTTTT.

The rearrangement joins TRBV6-5 to TRBJ1-2; 10 nucleotides line up with TRBD1. CDR3 size: 15 residues. The ends lost 5 bases at V and 8 bases at J; junction bases unmatched: 11. Germline V gives CDR1 MNHEY, CDR2 SVGAGI. CDR3 loop: CASSHDLGTGDGYTF. In DNA, the CDR3 is TGTGCCAGCAGTCATGACCTAGGGACAGGGGACGGCTACACCTTC.

This clone was seen a few times. This rearrangement joins TRBV2 to TRBJ1-5; D is unresolved. The CDR3 spans 12 residues. The V end was cut by 6 bases, the J end by 4 bases, with 7 bases between. CDR1 is SNHLY and CDR2 is FYNNEI in the germline V gene. CDR3 sequence (DNA): TGTGCCAGCAGACTCCCGAATCAGCCCCAGCATTTT. Translation gives CASRLPNQPQHF.

The chain employs TRBV19 and TRBJ2-1, with D perhaps matching TRBD2 (6 bases). The CDR3 is 18 amino acids. Trimming took off 6 bases at V and 5 bases at J, with 26 bases between the two ends. Germline V gene sequence: CDR1 LNHDA, CDR2 SQIVND (reference sequence). CDR3 loop: CASSPRLPGVARDNEQFF. The CDR3 DNA is TGTGCCAGTAGCCCTCGACTTCCGGGGGTAGCGAGGGACAATGAGCAGTTCTTC.

J is TRBJ1-1 and V is TRBV6-5; TRBD1 might be the D (5 bases). Germline CDR1 and CDR2: MNHEY and SVGAGI. Trimming took 2 bases from V and 0 from J, leaving 10 bases between them. The CDR3 extends over 15 amino acids. CDR3 in DNA: TGTGCCAGCAGTTACAATGGGGCTATGAACACTGAAGCTTTCTTT. Protein sequence: CASSYNGAMNTEAFF.

This clone was detected once. The J gene is TRBJ1-1, the V gene TRBV6-1, with a tentative D call TRBD1 (5 bases). The length of the CDR3 is 17 residues. Germline lookup yields CDR1 MNHNS and CDR2 SASEGT. The germline V and J ends were trimmed by 3 bases and 4 bases, with 21 bases remaining between them. CDR3 sequence (DNA): TGTGCCAGCAGTGAGGGCCGGGACTCCCTCCGTCGCACTGAAGCTTTCTTT. Protein: CASSEGRDSLRRTEAFF.

The chain uses TRBV2 and TRBJ1-5; D gene ambiguous. Trimming pared 4 bases from V and 7 bases from J, leaving 14 bases between. Germline V gene lookup returns CDR1 SNHLY and CDR2 FYNNEI. The CDR3 loop spans 14 amino acids. The CDR3 region has the DNA TGTGCCAGCAGTGGGCGGATTGAGAGGCAGCCCCAGCATTTT. It yields the protein CASSGRIERQPQHF.

The rearrangement joins TRBV5-1 to TRBJ2-5; maybe TRBD2 (5 bases). CDR3 length equals 14 residues. The germline V gene encodes CDR1 SGHRS and CDR2 YFSETQ. Trimming left V 3 bases short and J 2 bases short, with 11 bases between. The CDR3 loop is CASSWVQRQETQYF. The CDR3 DNA is TGCGCCAGCAGCTGGGTCCAGCGGCAAGAGACCCAGTACTTC. Supplemented by reference TRBV5-1 and TRBJ2-5, the full variable domain reads KAGVTQTPRYLIKTRGQQVTLSCSPISGHRSVSWYQQTPGQGLQFLFEYFSETQRNKGNFPGRFSGRQFSNSRSEMNVSTLELGDSALYLCASSWVQRQETQYFGPGTRLLVL.

The V gene is TRBV9, the J gene TRBJ2-3; 10 positions agree with TRBD1. Germline CDR1 SGDLS, CDR2 YYNGEE. This CDR3 comprises 15 residues. V lost 0 bases, J lost 3 bases, and 1 base stayed unmatched. CDR3 sequence (DNA): TGTGCCAGCAGCGTAGCGGGACAGGGGACAGATACGCAGTATTTT. It is translated as CASSVAGQGTDTQYF.

The chain carries TRBV11-2 and TRBJ1-6, with 7 bases fitting TRBD1. V shed 5 bases and J 8 bases; nucleotides not matched to a gene: 9. The CDR3 has 15 residues. The germline CDR1 and CDR2 sequences are SGHAT and FQNNGV. This CDR3 reads CASSPGGGRDSPLHF. In DNA, the CDR3 is TGTGCCAGCAGCCCCGGAGGGGGCAGGGATTCACCCCTCCACTTT.

This chain's CDR3 is CASSQDFSSGANVLTF. Written as DNA, the CDR3 is TGCGCCAGCAGCCAAGATTTTAGCTCTGGGGCCAACGTCCTGACTTTC. This chain uses TRBV4-3 with TRBJ2-6, with unresolved D. The CDR3 length is 16 residues. Germline V gene lookup returns CDR1 LGHNA and CDR2 YSLEER. The V and J ends lost 0 bases and 0 bases respectively, with 6 bases between them.

The chain combines TRBV9 with TRBJ2-3; D is perhaps TRBD2 (6 bases). The CDR3 is 15 amino acids. The germline V gene has CDR1 SGDLS and CDR2 YYNGEE. V shed 3 bases and J shed 6 bases, with 17 bases lying between them. DNA for the CDR3: TGTGCCAGCAGCGGGGGGGAGACTAGTTCGGATACGCAGTATTTT. Translated, it gives CASSGGETSSDTQYF.

This clone was recorded once. The J gene is TRBJ2-5, the V gene TRBV7-8; D might be TRBD2 (6 bases). CDR1 and CDR2 from the germline V gene are SGHVS and FQNEAQ. V was clipped by 7 bases and J by 5 bases, with 11 bases between them. The CDR3 is 12 amino acids. CDR3 region: CASNAGWETQYF. CDR3 sequence (DNA): TGTGCCAGCAACGCGGGGTGGGAGACCCAGTACTTC.

The CDR3 reads CASSPGDRYGYTF. Here the CDR3 DNA reads TGTGCCAGCAGCCCAGGGGATCGCTATGGCTACACCTTC. The gene calls are TRBV7-9 and TRBJ1-2; D perhaps matches TRBD1 (6 bases). Germline V gives CDR1 SEHNR, CDR2 FQNEAQ (reference sequence). CDR3 length: 13 amino acids. Trimming took off 5 bases at V and 4 bases at J, with 11 bases between the two ends.